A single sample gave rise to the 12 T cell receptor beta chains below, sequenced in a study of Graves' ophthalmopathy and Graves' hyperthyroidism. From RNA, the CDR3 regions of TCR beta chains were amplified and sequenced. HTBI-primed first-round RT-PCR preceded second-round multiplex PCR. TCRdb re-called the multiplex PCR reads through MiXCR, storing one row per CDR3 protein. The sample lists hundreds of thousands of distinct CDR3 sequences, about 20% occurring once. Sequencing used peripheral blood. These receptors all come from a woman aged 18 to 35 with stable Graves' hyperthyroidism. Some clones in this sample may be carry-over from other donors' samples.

CDR3 protein: CSATLRETQYF. The CDR3, as DNA: TGCAGTGCTACCCTACGAGAGACCCAGTACTTC. The chain uses TRBV20-1 and TRBJ2-5; no clear D. CDR3 length equals 11 residues. Germline values: CDR1 DFQATT, CDR2 SNEGSKA (reference sequence). V lost 4 bases and J 4 bases, leaving 7 bases between the germline ends.

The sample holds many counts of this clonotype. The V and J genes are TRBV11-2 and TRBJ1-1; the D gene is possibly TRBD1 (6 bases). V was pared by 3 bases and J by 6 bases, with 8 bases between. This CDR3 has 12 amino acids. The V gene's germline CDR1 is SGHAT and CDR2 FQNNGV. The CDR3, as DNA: TGTGCCAGCAGCTTTGGGGGCCCTGAAGCTTTCTTT. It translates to CASSFGGPEAFF.

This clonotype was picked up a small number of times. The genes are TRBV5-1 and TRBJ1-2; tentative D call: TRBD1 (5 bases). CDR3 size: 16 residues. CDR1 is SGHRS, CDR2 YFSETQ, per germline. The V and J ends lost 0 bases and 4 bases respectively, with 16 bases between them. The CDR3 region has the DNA TGCGCCAGCAGCTTGGCCCCGGGGGGGTTGAGCTATGGCTACACCTTC. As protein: CASSLAPGGLSYGYTF.

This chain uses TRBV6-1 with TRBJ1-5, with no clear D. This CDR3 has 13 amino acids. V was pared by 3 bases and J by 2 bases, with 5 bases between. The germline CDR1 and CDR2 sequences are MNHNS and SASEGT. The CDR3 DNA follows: TGTGCCAGCAGTGAGATGCGCAATCAGCCCCAGCATTTT. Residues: CASSEMRNQPQHF.

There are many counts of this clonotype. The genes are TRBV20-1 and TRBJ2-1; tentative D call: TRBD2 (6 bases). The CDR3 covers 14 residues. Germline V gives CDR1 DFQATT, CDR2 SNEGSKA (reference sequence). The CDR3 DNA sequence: TGCCAACACCGCACCCATCTAGCGTACCATGAGCAGTTCTTC. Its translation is CQHRTHLAYHEQFF.

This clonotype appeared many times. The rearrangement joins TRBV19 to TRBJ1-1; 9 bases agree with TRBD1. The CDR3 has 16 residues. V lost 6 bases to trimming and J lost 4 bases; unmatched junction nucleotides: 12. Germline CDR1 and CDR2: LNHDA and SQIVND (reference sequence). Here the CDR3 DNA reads TGTGCCAGTAGACCTGGGACAGGGTTAGGTAGCACTGAAGCTTTCTTT. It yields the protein CASRPGTGLGSTEAFF. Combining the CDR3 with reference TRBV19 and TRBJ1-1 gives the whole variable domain DGGITQSPKYLFRKEGQNVTLSCEQNLNHDAMYWYRQDPGQGLRLIYYSQIVNDFQKGDIAEGYSVSREKKESFPLTVTSAQKNPTAFYLCASRPGTGLGSTEAFFGQGTRLTVV.

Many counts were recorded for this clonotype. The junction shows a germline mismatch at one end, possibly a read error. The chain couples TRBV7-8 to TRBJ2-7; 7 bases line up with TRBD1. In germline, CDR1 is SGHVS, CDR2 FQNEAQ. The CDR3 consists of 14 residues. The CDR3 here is CAGSLTGQIYEQYF. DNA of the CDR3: TGTGCCGGCAGCTTAACGGGACAGATCTACGAGCAGTACTTC.

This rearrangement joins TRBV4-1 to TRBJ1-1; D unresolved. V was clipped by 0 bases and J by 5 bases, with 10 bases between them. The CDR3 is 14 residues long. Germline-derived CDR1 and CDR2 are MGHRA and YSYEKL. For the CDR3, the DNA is TGCGCCAGCAGCCAAGAAGGGTGGCTGACTGAAGCTTTCTTT. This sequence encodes CASSQEGWLTEAFF.

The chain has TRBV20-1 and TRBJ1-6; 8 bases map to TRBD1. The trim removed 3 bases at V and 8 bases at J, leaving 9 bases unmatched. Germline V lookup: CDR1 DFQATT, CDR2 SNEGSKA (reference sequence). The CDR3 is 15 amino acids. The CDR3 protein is CSASPTGQEHSPLHF. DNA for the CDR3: TGCAGTGCTAGCCCTACGGGACAGGAGCATTCACCCCTCCACTTT.

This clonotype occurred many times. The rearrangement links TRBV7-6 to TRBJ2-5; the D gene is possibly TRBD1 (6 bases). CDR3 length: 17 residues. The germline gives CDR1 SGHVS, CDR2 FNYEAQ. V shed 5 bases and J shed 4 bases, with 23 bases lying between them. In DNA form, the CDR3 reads TGTGCCAGCAGCCGAACCGACGGACAGCTCGCGGGAGAGACCCAGTACTTC. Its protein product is CASSRTDGQLAGETQYF.

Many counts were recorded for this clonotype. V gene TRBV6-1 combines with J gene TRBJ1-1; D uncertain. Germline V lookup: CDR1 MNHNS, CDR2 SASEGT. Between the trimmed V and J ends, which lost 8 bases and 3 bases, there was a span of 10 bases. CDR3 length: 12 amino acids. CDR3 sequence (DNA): TGTGCCAGCGGTAGGGTGGACACTGAAGCTTTCTTT. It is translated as CASGRVDTEAFF.

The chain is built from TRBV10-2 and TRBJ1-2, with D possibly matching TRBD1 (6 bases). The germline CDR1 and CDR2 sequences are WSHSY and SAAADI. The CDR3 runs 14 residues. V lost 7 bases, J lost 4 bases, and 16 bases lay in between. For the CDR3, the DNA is TGCGCCAGCAAAGGGAAACAGGGCCTCTATGGCTACACCTTC. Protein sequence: CASKGKQGLYGYTF.